The rows below give T cell receptor beta chains drawn from one sample of a study of cytomegalovirus exposure and HLA in healthy donors. Profiling relied on immunoSEQ multiplex PCR, and the TCRdb table lists in-frame clones only, not all of them. The table lists approximately 270,000 clones, 80% to 90% of them singletons, with around 1% in the top ten. Sequenced: PBMCs. These receptors were taken from a woman under 30 in good health and CMV-seronegative. CDR3s include the opening cysteine and the closing phenylalanine or tryptophan. A D gene is named only where the DNA matches it firmly. Clone sizes are given selectively: once, few, many, or a class where the clone is expanded.

cdr3_aa | cdr3_nt | j_call | clone_size | d_call | v_call
CASSSAGQGGGYTF | TGTGCCAGCAGCTCAGCAGGACAGGGCGGAGGCTACACCTTC | TRBJ1-2 | NA | TRBD1 | TRBV5-6
CASSLTGTYEQYF | TGTGCCAGCAGCTTGACAGGGACCTACGAGCAGTACTTC | TRBJ2-7 | NA | NA | TRBV5-6
CASSLARAGEVDTQYF | TGCGCCAGCAGCTTGGCCAGGGCGGGGGAGGTAGATACGCAGTATTTT | TRBJ2-3 | NA | TRBD2 | TRBV5-1
CAASEGASNQPQHF | TGTGCCGCCTCCGAGGGGGCCTCTAATCAGCCCCAGCATTTT | TRBJ1-5 | NA | TRBD1 | TRBV7-9
CAISGRTVSNTGELFF | TGTGCCATCAGTGGTCGGACAGTATCGAACACCGGGGAGCTGTTTTTT | TRBJ2-2 | NA | NA | TRBV10-3
CASSSQVGTEQYF | TGTGCTAGCAGCTCCCAAGTCGGTACCGAGCAGTACTTC | TRBJ2-7 | few | NA | TRBV7-7
CASSLAASGRDTQYF | TGCGCCAGCAGCTTGGCGGCTAGCGGGAGGGATACGCAGTATTTT | TRBJ2-3 | NA | TRBD2 | TRBV5-1
CASSDHYEQYF | TGTGCCAGCAGTGACCACTACGAGCAGTACTTC | TRBJ2-7 | NA | NA | TRBV25-1
CASTGQETNYGYTF | TGTGCCAGTACCGGACAGGAGACAAACTATGGCTACACCTTC | TRBJ1-2 | few | TRBD1 | TRBV19
CASSSGKGFTNKRGTQYF | TGTGCCAGCAGTTCCGGCAAAGGGTTTACTAACAAAAGGGGGACCCAGTACTTC | TRBJ2-5 | NA | NA | TRBV6-4
CAWSVVRTSGSFNYEQYF | TGTGCCTGGAGTGTTGTGAGGACTAGCGGGAGCTTCAACTACGAGCAGTACTTC | TRBJ2-7 | NA | TRBD2 | TRBV30
CAWSVGGDEQFF | TGTGCCTGGAGTGTGGGGGGAGATGAGCAGTTCTTC | TRBJ2-1 | NA | NA | TRBV30
CASRDGTDTQYF | TGTGCCAGCAGAGACGGGACAGATACGCAGTATTTT | TRBJ2-3 | NA | NA | TRBV6-5
CSVAKLAGQETQYF | TGCAGCGTTGCTAAACTAGCGGGGCAAGAGACCCAGTACTTC | TRBJ2-5 | NA | TRBD2 | TRBV29-1
CASTPQGTDTQYF | TGTGCCAGCACCCCGCAGGGCACAGATACGCAGTATTTT | TRBJ2-3 | NA | NA | TRBV28
CASSLQRGGETQYF | TGTGCTAGCAGCTTACAGCGGGGGGGGGAGACCCAGTACTTC | TRBJ2-5 | NA | TRBD2 | TRBV7-7
CASSVGGAYNEQFF | TGTGCCAGCAGCGTCGGAGGGGCCTACAATGAGCAGTTCTTC | TRBJ2-1 | NA | NA | TRBV9
CASSGGLAGVHHEQFF | TGTGCCAGCAGCGGAGGACTAGCGGGGGTCCACCATGAGCAGTTCTTC | TRBJ2-1 | NA | TRBD2 | TRBV7-3
CASSDSFRGSSTGELFF | TGTGCCAGCAGTGATTCTTTTAGGGGGTCAAGCACCGGGGAGCTGTTTTTT | TRBJ2-2 | NA | NA | TRBV25-1
CASSSSTGNYGYTF | TGTGCCAGCAGTTCCTCCACGGGTAACTATGGCTACACCTTC | TRBJ1-2 | NA | NA | TRBV28
CASSLSGVLNGYTF | TGTGCCAGCAGCCTGTCGGGGGTACTAAACGGCTACACCTTC | TRBJ1-2 | NA | NA | TRBV27
CASSLRLAGGYNEQFF | TGTGCCAGCAGTCTCCGACTAGCGGGAGGATACAATGAGCAGTTCTTC | TRBJ2-1 | NA | TRBD2 | TRBV27
CASSYSYSSYEQYF | TGTGCCAGCAGTTACTCGTACAGTAGCTACGAGCAGTACTTC | TRBJ2-7 | NA | NA | TRBV6-5
CASSLGRPYEQYF | TGTGCCAGCAGTTTGGGGCGGCCCTACGAGCAGTACTTC | TRBJ2-7 | NA | NA | TRBV27
CASSLLGTGQPYEQYF | TGTGCCAGCTCACTGCTGGGAACGGGACAGCCTTACGAGCAGTACTTC | TRBJ2-7 | NA | TRBD1 | TRBV18
CACASGIHEQYF | TGTGCCTGCGCTAGCGGGATCCACGAGCAGTACTTC | TRBJ2-7 | NA | TRBD2 | TRBV30